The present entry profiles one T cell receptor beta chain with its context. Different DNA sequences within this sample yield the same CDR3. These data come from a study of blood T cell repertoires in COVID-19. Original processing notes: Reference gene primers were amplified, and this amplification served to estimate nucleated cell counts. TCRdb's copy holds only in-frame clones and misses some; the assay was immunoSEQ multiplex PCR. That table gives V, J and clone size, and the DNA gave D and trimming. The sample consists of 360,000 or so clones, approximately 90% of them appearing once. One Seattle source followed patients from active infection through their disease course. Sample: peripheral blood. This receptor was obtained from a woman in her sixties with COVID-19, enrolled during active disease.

CDR3 nucleotide sequence: TGCAGTGCCAGACAGGGGCAGCCCCAGCATTTT. Translating it yields CSARQGQPQHF. The chain joins TRBV20-1 to TRBJ1-5, with TRBD1 identical over 8 bases. There are 11 residues in the CDR3. Trimming at V came to 6 bases and at J to 7 bases, leaving 2 bases not matched to a gene. CDR1 is DFQATT and CDR2 is SNEGSKA in the germline V gene (reference sequence).